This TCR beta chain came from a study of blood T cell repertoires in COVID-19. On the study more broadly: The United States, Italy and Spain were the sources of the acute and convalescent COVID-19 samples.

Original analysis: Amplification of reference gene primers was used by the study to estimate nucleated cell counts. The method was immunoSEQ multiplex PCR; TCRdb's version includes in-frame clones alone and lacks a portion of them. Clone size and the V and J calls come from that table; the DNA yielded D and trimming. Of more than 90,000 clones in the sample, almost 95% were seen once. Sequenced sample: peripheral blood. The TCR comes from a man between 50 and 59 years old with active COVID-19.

CDR3 residues: CAIQGAGGPGELFF. The CDR3, as DNA: TGTGCCATCCAGGGAGCGGGAGGCCCCGGGGAGCTGTTTTTT. The genes are TRBV7-8 and TRBJ2-2; 9 bases align to TRBD2. Trimming removed 10 bases from V and 6 bases from J; junction bases left unmatched: 9. The CDR3 runs to 14 residues. The germline V gene has CDR1 SGHVS and CDR2 FQNEAQ.